Detailed here is one T cell receptor (beta chain). The data stem from a study of blood T cell repertoires in COVID-19. Germline-derived CDR1 and CDR2 are SEHNR and FQNEAQ (reference sequence). The ends lost 5 bases at V and 6 bases at J; junction bases unmatched: 8. The CDR3 contains 14 residues. The repertoire was sequenced with immunoSEQ multiplex PCR; TCRdb's copy has only in-frame clones and lacks some. The table includes some 300,000 clones, about 90% detected once. The clonotype comes from a woman aged 30 to 39 who had recovered from COVID-19. The rearrangement uses TRBV7-9 and TRBJ1-2, with 8 bases lining up with TRBD1. Sequencing input: PBMCs or T cells enriched from blood (not recorded which). DNA for the CDR3: TGTGCCAGCAGCGCGGCGGACAGGGTGAATGGCTACACCTTC. It codes for CASSAADRVNGYTF.